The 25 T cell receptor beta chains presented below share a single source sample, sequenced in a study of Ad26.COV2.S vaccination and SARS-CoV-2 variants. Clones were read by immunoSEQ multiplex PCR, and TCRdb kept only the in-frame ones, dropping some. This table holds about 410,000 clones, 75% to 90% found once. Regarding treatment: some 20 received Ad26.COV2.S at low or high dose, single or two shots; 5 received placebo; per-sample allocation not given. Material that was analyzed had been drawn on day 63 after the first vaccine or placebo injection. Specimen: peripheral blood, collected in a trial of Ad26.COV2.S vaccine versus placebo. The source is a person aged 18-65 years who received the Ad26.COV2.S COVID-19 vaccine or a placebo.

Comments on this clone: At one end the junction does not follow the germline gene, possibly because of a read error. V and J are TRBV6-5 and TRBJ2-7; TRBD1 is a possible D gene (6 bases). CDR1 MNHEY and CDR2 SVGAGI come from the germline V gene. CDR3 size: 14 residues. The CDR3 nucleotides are TGTGCCAGCAGCCGTCAACAGGGCTCCTTCGAGCAGTACTTC. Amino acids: CASSRQQGSFEQYF.

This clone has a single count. In DNA form, the CDR3 reads TGCAGCGTGGATAGCAGGGCGGGGGGGCGAGCAGATACGCAGTATTTT. Residues: CSVDSRAGGRADTQYF. This chain joins TRBV29-1 and TRBJ2-3, with 9 bases identical to TRBD2. V trimming: 6 bases; J trimming: 4 bases; junction bases outside the gene matches: 14. Germline CDR1 and CDR2: SQVTM and ANQGSEA. This CDR3 spans 16 amino acids.

CDR3 coding DNA: TGCGCCAGCAGTGAGTCGACCTTACCTGCAGATACGCAGTATTTT. Translated: CASSESTLPADTQYF. The V gene is TRBV10-1, the J gene TRBJ2-3; D unresolved. Deletions cut 0 bases from V and 4 bases from J, with 11 bases between. Germline CDR1 reads WNHNN; CDR2 reads SYGVQD (reference sequence). This CDR3 is 15 amino acids long.

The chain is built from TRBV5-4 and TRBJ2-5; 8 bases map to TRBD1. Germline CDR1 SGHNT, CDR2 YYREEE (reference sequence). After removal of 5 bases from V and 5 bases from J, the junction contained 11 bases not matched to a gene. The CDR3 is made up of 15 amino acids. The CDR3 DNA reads TGTGCCAGCAGTGGTCCCGGGACAGGTGCTGAGACCCAGTACTTC. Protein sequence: CASSGPGTGAETQYF.

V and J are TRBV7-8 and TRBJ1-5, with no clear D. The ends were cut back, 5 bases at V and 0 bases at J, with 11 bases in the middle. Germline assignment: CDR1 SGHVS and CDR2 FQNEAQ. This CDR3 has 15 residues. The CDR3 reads CASSRGLDSNQPQHF. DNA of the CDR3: TGTGCCAGCAGCCGAGGGTTAGATAGCAATCAGCCCCAGCATTTT.

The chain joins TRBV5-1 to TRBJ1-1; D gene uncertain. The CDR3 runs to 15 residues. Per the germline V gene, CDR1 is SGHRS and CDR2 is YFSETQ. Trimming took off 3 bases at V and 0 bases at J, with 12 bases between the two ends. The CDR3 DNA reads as TGCGCCAGCAGCTCGACCGTGGGTGTGAACACTGAAGCTTTCTTT. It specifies CASSSTVGVNTEAFF.

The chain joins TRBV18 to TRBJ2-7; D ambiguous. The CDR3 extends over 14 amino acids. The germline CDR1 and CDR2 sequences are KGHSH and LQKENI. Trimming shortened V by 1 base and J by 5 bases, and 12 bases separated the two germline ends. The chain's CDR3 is CASSPLFSGDEQYF. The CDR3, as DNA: TGTGCCAGCTCACCACTATTCTCGGGTGACGAGCAGTACTTC.

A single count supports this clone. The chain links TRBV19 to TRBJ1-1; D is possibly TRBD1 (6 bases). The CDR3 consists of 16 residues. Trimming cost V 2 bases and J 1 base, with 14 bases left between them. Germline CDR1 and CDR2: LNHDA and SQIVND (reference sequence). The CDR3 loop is CASSIYYRVGNTEAFF. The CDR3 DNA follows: TGTGCCAGTAGTATATACTACAGGGTCGGGAACACTGAAGCTTTCTTT.

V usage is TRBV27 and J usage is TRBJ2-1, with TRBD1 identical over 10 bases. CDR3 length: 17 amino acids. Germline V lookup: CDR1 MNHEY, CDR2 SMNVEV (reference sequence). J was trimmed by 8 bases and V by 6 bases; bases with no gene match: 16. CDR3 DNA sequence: TGTGCCAGCAGAGGGTCTATGGGGGACAGGGGCCTCGATGAGCAGTTCTTC. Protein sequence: CASRGSMGDRGLDEQFF.

The CDR3 loop is CAISGGGGETQYF. Written as DNA, the CDR3 is TGTGCCATCAGTGGCGGGGGGGGAGAGACCCAGTACTTC. This chain uses TRBV10-3 with TRBJ2-5; 9 bases agree with TRBD2. Germline CDR1 reads ENHRY; CDR2 reads SYGVKD. CDR3 length: 13 residues. V shed 4 bases, J shed 4 bases, and the junction held 1 base outside the gene matches.

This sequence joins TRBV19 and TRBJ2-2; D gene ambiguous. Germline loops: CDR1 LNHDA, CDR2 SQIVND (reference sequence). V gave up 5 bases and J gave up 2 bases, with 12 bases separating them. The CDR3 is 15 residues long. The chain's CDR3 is CASSRDKPNTGELFF. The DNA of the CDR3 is TGTGCCAGTAGTCGCGACAAGCCCAACACCGGGGAGCTGTTTTTT.

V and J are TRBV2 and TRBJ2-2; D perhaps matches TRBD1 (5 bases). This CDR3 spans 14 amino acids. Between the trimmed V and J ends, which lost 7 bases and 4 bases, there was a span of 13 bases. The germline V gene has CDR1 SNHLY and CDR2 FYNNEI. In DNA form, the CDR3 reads TGTGCCAGCAAGACAGAACCTCTCACCGGGGAGCTGTTTTTT. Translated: CASKTEPLTGELFF.

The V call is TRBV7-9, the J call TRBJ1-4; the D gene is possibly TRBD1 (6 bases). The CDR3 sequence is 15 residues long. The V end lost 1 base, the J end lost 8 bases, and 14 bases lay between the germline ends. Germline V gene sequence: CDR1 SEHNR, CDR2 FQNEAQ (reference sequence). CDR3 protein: CASSLVSGAGEKLFF. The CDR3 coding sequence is TGTGCCAGCAGCTTAGTTTCGGGGGCTGGGGAAAAACTGTTTTTT.

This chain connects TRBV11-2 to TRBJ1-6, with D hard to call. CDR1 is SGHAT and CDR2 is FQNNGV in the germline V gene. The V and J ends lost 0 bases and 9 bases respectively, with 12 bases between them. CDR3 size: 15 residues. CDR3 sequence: CASSLEEGASSPLHF. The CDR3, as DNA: TGTGCCAGCAGCTTAGAAGAGGGAGCGAGTTCACCCCTCCACTTT.

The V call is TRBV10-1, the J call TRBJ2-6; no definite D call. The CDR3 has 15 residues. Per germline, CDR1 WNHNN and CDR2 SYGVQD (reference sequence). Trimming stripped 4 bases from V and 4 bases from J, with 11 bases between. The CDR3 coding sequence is TGCGCCAGCAGTGTAGAGCCATCCGGGGCCAACGTCCTGACTTTC. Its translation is CASSVEPSGANVLTF.

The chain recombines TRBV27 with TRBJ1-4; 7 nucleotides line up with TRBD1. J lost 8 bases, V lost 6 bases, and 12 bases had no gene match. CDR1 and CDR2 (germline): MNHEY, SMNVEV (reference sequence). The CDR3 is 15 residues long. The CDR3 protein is CASSNLKGAREKLFF. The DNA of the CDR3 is TGTGCCAGCAGCAATCTGAAGGGGGCGCGAGAAAAACTGTTTTTT.

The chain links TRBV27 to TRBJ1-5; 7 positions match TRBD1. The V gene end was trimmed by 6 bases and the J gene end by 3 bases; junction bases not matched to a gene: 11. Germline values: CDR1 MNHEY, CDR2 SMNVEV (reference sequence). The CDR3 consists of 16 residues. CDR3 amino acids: CASSPEADRANQPQHF. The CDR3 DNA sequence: TGTGCCAGCAGCCCTGAGGCAGACAGGGCCAATCAGCCCCAGCATTTT.

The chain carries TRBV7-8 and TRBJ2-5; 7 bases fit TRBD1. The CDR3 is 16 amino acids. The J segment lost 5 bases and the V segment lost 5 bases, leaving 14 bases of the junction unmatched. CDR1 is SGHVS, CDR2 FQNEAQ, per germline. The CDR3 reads CASSTTGQATWETQYF. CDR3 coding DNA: TGTGCCAGCAGCACCACAGGACAGGCCACCTGGGAGACCCAGTACTTC.

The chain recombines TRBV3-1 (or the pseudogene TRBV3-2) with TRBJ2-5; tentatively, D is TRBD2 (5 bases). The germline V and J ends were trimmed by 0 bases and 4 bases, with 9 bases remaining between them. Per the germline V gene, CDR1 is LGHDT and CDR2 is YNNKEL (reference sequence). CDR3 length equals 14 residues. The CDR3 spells CASSQERGAETQYF. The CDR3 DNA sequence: TGTGCCAGCAGCCAAGAACGGGGTGCAGAGACCCAGTACTTC.

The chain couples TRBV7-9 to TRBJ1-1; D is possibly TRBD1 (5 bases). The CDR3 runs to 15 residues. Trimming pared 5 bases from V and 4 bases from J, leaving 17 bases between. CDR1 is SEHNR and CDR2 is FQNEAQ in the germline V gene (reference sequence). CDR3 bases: TGTGCCAGCAGCCGCGAAGAAGACGGGGGCACTGAAGCTTTCTTT. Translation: CASSREEDGGTEAFF. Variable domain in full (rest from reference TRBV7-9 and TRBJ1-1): DTGVSQNPRHKITKRGQNVTFRCDPISEHNRLYWYRQTLGQGPEFLTYFQNEAQLEKSRLLSDRFSAERPKGSFSTLEIQRTEQGDSAMYLCASSREEDGGTEAFFGQGTRLTVV.

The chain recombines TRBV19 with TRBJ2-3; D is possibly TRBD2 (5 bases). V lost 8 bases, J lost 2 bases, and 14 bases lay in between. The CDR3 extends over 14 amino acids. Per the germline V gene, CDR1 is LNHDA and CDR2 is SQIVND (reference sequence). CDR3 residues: CASGRGRDTDTQYF. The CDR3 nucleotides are TGTGCCAGTGGGAGAGGACGGGACACAGATACGCAGTATTTT. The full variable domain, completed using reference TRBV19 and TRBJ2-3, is DGGITQSPKYLFRKEGQNVTLSCEQNLNHDAMYWYRQDPGQGLRLIYYSQIVNDFQKGDIAEGYSVSREKKESFPLTVTSAQKNPTAFYLCASGRGRDTDTQYFGPGTRLTVL.

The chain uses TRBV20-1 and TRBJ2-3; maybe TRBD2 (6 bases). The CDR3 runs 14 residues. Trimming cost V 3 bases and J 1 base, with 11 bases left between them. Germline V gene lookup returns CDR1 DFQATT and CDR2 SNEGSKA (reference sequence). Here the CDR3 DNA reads TGCAGTGCTAGTGAGGGGACTCGCACAGATACGCAGTATTTT. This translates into CSASEGTRTDTQYF.

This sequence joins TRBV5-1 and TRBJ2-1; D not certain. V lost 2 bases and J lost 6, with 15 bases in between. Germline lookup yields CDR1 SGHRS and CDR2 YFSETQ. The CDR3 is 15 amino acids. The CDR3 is CASSLTWGSTNEQFF. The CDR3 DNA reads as TGCGCCAGCAGCTTAACCTGGGGATCAACCAATGAGCAGTTCTTC. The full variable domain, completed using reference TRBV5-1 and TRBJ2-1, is KAGVTQTPRYLIKTRGQQVTLSCSPISGHRSVSWYQQTPGQGLQFLFEYFSETQRNKGNFPGRFSGRQFSNSRSEMNVSTLELGDSALYLCASSLTWGSTNEQFFGPGTRLTVL.

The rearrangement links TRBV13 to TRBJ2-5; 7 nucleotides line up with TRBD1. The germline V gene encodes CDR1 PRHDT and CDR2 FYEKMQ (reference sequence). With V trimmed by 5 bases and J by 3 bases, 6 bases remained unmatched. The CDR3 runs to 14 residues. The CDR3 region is CASSKSDREETQYF. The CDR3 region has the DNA TGTGCCAGCAGCAAATCCGACAGGGAAGAGACCCAGTACTTC.

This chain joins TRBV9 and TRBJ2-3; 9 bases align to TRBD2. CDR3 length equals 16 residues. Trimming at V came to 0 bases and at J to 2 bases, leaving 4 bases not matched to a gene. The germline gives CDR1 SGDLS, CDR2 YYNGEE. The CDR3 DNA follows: TGTGCCAGCAGCGTAGACCTAGCGGGGTCCACAGATACGCAGTATTTT. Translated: CASSVDLAGSTDTQYF.